Listed below are T cell receptor beta chains from one sample, sequenced in a study of T cells in Graves' hyperthyroidism and ophthalmopathy. From the multiplex PCR reads, TCRdb called clonotypes with MiXCR, one entry per CDR3 protein. The sample shows fewer than 350,000 distinct CDR3 sequences, around 18% of them seen only once. Sequencing used blood. Source of these receptors: a woman in her 40s with Graves' ophthalmopathy. The CDR3 runs from the conserved cysteine through the conserved F or W. Each record gives: J gene, clone size, V gene, D gene, CDR3 protein, CDR3 DNA. A D gene is named only where the DNA matches it firmly. Clone size is given for some rows only: seen once, a few or many times, or a class if the clone is expanded.

TRBJ1-1 | . | TRBV12-3/TRBV12-4 | . | CASSRTGTTSPEAFF | TGTGCCAGCAGCCGGACTGGGACGACGTCCCCTGAAGCTTTCTTT
TRBJ2-7 | many | TRBV20-1 | . | CSASEGTYEQYF | TGCAGTGCTAGCGAGGGGACCTACGAGCAGTACTTC
TRBJ1-2 | many | TRBV13 | TRBD1 | CASSIRDRDYGYTF | TGTGCCAGCAGCATCCGGGACAGGGACTATGGCTACACCTTC
TRBJ1-6 | . | TRBV11-2 | . | CASSLVGARSPLHF | TGTGCCAGCAGCTTAGTAGGGGCGAGGTCACCCCTCCACTTT
TRBJ2-7 | . | TRBV2 | TRBD1 | CASKGQRGYEQYF | TGTGCCAGCAAGGGACAGAGGGGATACGAGCAGTACTTC
TRBJ2-7 | many | TRBV5-1 | TRBD2 | CASSLRLAGTTTYEQYF | TGCGCCAGCAGCTTGAGGCTAGCGGGAACCACTACCTACGAGCAGTACTTC
TRBJ2-7 | many | TRBV19 | . | CASSIAGRSSYEQYF | TGTGCCAGTAGTATAGCGGGACGCAGCTCCTACGAGCAGTACTTC
TRBJ1-5 | many | TRBV12-5 | TRBD1 | CASGYNQTGVAEPQHF | TGTGCTAGTGGTTACAACCAGACAGGGGTAGCGGAGCCCCAGCATTTT
TRBJ2-5 | many | TRBV20-1 | . | CRARDHLGGGETQYF | TGCAGGGCTAGAGATCATCTTGGAGGGGGAGAGACCCAGTACTTC
TRBJ2-5 | . | TRBV29-1 | TRBD1 | CSDDRGETQYF | TGCAGCGACGACAGGGGGGAGACCCAGTACTTC
TRBJ2-5 | many | TRBV20-1 | . | CSAQPRGRGKETQYF | TGCAGTGCTCAACCCCGGGGCAGGGGCAAAGAGACCCAGTACTTC
TRBJ2-1 | few | TRBV12-3/TRBV12-4 | . | CASSSRPGVEQFF | TGTGCCAGCAGTTCCCGTCCGGGAGTTGAGCAGTTCTTC
TRBJ2-5 | many | TRBV6-5 | . | CASSSQVTAPETQYF | TGTGCCAGCAGTTCACAAGTAACAGCCCCAGAGACCCAGTACTTC
TRBJ2-7 | many | TRBV5-8 | . | CASSSGHRYEQYF | TGTGCCAGCAGCTCAGGACATCGGTACGAGCAGTACTTC
TRBJ1-5 | few | TRBV7-2 | TRBD1 | CASSFGQGDQPQHF | TGTGCCAGCAGCTTTGGACAGGGGGATCAGCCCCAGCATTTT
TRBJ1-5 | many | TRBV12-3/TRBV12-4 | . | CASSLGPGVFRPQHF | TGTGCCAGCAGTTTAGGGCCCGGGGTTTTTAGGCCCCAGCATTTT
TRBJ1-1 | many | TRBV19 | TRBD1 | CASSIYSSSGTVTFF | TGTGCCAGTAGTATATATTCTAGTTCCGGGACAGTGACTTTCTTT
TRBJ1-5 | many | TRBV6-5 | . | CASSSSVSNQPQHF | TGTGCCAGCAGTTCCAGTGTTAGCAATCAGCCCCAGCATTTT
TRBJ2-2 | many | TRBV2 | . | CASSKGRKTGELFF | TGTGCCAGCAGTAAGGGTAGAAAGACCGGGGAGCTGTTTTTT
TRBJ1-5 | many | TRBV28 | . | CASTVGGPQHF | TGTGCCAGCACCGTCGGGGGGCCCCAGCATTTT
TRBJ1-2 | many | TRBV18 | . | CASSPTGEPYGYTF | TGTGCCAGCTCACCGACCGGAGAGCCCTATGGCTACACCTTC
TRBJ2-7 | once | TRBV6-2/TRBV6-3 | . | CASSRGGFRQPHEQYF | TGTGCCAGCAGTAGGGGGGGATTTCGGCAGCCCCACGAGCAGTACTTC
TRBJ2-7 | few | TRBV5-1 | . | CASSPTVITLYEQYF | TGCGCCAGCAGCCCCACGGTTATCACTCTCTACGAGCAGTACTTC
TRBJ2-6 | . | TRBV6-2/TRBV6-3 | TRBD1 | CASRDPGTGAGANVLTF | TGTGCCAGCAGAGACCCCGGGACAGGGGCTGGGGCCAACGTCCTGACTTTC
TRBJ2-7 | few | TRBV6-1 | TRBD1 | CASSVGQASSYEQYF | TGTGCCAGCAGTGTGGGACAGGCGAGCTCCTACGAGCAGTACTTC
TRBJ2-2 | many | TRBV5-1 | TRBD1 | CASSIGQGETGELFF | TGCGCCAGCAGCATCGGACAGGGAGAGACCGGGGAGCTGTTTTTT
TRBJ2-7 | few | TRBV12-3/TRBV12-4 | . | CASSAGAYEQYF | TGTGCCAGCAGCGCCGGGGCCTACGAGCAGTACTTC
TRBJ1-1 | many | TRBV12-5 | . | CASGLDTENTEAFF | TGTGCTAGTGGTTTGGACACCGAGAACACTGAAGCTTTCTTT
TRBJ2-7 | many | TRBV7-8 | TRBD2 | CASSLLGLANEYF | TGTGCCAGCAGCTTACTTGGACTAGCAAATGAGTACTTC
TRBJ1-6 | many | TRBV13 | . | CASGLANNSPLHF | TGTGCCAGCGGCTTAGCCAATAATTCACCCCTCCACTTT
TRBJ2-7 | many | TRBV28 | . | CASSLYGTGQYF | TGTGCCAGCAGTTTATACGGAACCGGGCAGTACTTC
TRBJ2-2 | many | TRBV6-1 | . | CASSEDAVRYTGELFF | TGTGCCAGCAGTGAAGATGCGGTACGGTACACCGGGGAGCTGTTTTTT
TRBJ2-7 | many | TRBV28 | TRBD1 | CASSFAGTGSYEQYF | TGTGCCAGCAGTTTTGCCGGGACAGGCTCCTACGAGCAGTACTTC
TRBJ1-3 | many | TRBV11-2 | . | CASSPLDTGLRGNTIYF | TGTGCCAGCAGCCCCCTCGACACCGGTCTCCGCGGAAACACCATATATTTT
TRBJ2-7 | . | TRBV28 | TRBD1 | CASSLVGQGLYEQYF | TGTGCCAGCAGTTTAGTGGGACAGGGATTGTACGAGCAGTACTTC
TRBJ2-7 | . | TRBV6-1 | TRBD2 | CASSPPTSGLEQYF | TGTGCCAGCAGTCCACCGACTAGCGGTCTCGAGCAGTACTTC
TRBJ2-7 | many | TRBV2 | . | CASSVRDGYYEQYF | TGTGCCAGCAGCGTCCGTGACGGATACTACGAGCAGTACTTC
TRBJ2-2 | many | TRBV6-2/TRBV6-3 | . | CASSYRRLTGELFF | TGTGCCAGCAGTTACAGGAGGCTCACCGGGGAGCTGTTTTTT
TRBJ2-5 | . | TRBV30 | TRBD2 | CAWSVRRGMKTQYF | TGTGCCTGGAGTGTACGGCGGGGGATGAAGACCCAGTACTTC